The entry that follows covers one TCR beta chain sequence. The antigen is unknown. Input per TCR library consisted of around 3.5 ug of total RNA. TCRdb re-called the 5' RACE reads and gives one entry per CDR3 protein, without DNA. The sample holds hundreds of thousands of distinct CDR3 sequences. The data derive from a study of monozygotic twins with inflammatory bowel disease. Findings and caveats of the study: Possibly because of limited power, concordant and discordant twins showed no difference in repertoire similarity. No single strong signal or clonotype associated with IBD was supported.

The CDR3 loop spans 15 amino acids. Germline CDR1 and CDR2: LNHDA and SQIVND (reference sequence). This TCR was sampled from a human donor with ulcerative colitis or Crohn's disease, or a healthy co-twin of an affected twin (not recorded which). The chain couples TRBV19 to TRBJ1-1; TCRdb's D call of TRBD1 is untestable without DNA. The specimen was blood. CDR3 sequence reads: CASSIYGTKETEAFF.